The 24 T cell receptor beta chains given below trace back to one sample, sequenced in a study of STAT3 mutations in large granular lymphocyte leukemia. Study-level points and caveats: In T-cell large granular lymphocyte leukemia, about half of patients showed multiple immunodominant subclonotypes.

Assay: immunoSEQ multiplex PCR; the TCRdb copy retains only in-frame clones and omits some. The sample includes approximately 27,000 clones, about 74% of them seen just once. No antigen is known for these receptors. The sequencing sample was made of peripheral blood mononuclear cells. The receptors originated from a woman between 50 and 59 years old with T-cell large granular lymphocyte leukemia. Some clones in this sample may be carry-over from other donors' samples.

The chain carries TRBV15 and TRBJ2-7, with 11 bases identical to TRBD2. V shed 5 bases, J shed 2 bases, and the junction held 5 bases outside the gene matches. Germline lookup yields CDR1 LNHNV and CDR2 YYDKDF (reference sequence). The CDR3 totals 15 residues. CDR3 sequence: CATSRALAGAYEQYF. The CDR3 DNA reads TGTGCCACCAGCCGCGCACTAGCGGGAGCCTACGAGCAGTACTTC.

This clone has just a few counts. The V call is TRBV7-2, the J call TRBJ2-7, with 8 positions matching TRBD2. The V and J ends lost 6 bases and 5 bases, in that order; junction bases with no gene match: 12. Per germline, CDR1 SGHTA and CDR2 FQGNSA. The length of the CDR3 is 15 residues. The CDR3 nucleotides are TGTGCCAGCAGGGCGACGGCGGGAGGAAGGGACGAGCAGTACTTC. Its protein is CASRATAGGRDEQYF.

This clone was seen a few times. V gene TRBV28 combines with J gene TRBJ1-1, with D hard to call. Trimming left V 10 bases short and J 5 bases short, with 11 bases between. CDR3 size: 11 residues. Germline V gene sequence: CDR1 MDHEN, CDR2 SYDVKM. CDR3 amino acids: CATNFGTEAFF. The CDR3 DNA sequence: TGTGCCACCAATTTTGGGACTGAAGCTTTCTTT.

This sequence joins TRBV7-9 and TRBJ1-1; D uncertain. This CDR3 region has 17 residues. Per the germline V gene, CDR1 is SEHNR and CDR2 is FQNEAQ (reference sequence). The V end lost 0 bases, the J end lost 1 base, and 15 bases lay between the germline ends. CDR3 amino acids: CASSLALVITANTEAFF. CDR3 bases: TGTGCCAGCAGCTTAGCGCTGGTCATAACGGCGAACACTGAAGCTTTCTTT.

The chain combines TRBV19 with TRBJ1-2, with D perhaps TRBD1 (5 bases). Germline V gene sequence: CDR1 LNHDA, CDR2 SQIVND (reference sequence). Trimming took off 6 bases at V and 0 bases at J, with 17 bases between the two ends. The CDR3 loop spans 16 amino acids. DNA for the CDR3: TGTGCCAGTAGCCTGTTCGGACAACCCGCTAACTATGGCTACACCTTC. Translation: CASSLFGQPANYGYTF. The full variable domain, with the rest looked up from reference TRBV19 and TRBJ1-2, is DGGITQSPKYLFRKEGQNVTLSCEQNLNHDAMYWYRQDPGQGLRLIYYSQIVNDFQKGDIAEGYSVSREKKESFPLTVTSAQKNPTAFYLCASSLFGQPANYGYTFGSGTRLTVV.

This chain uses TRBV19 with TRBJ1-2; D perhaps matches TRBD1 (5 bases). Germline V gene sequence: CDR1 LNHDA, CDR2 SQIVND (reference sequence). V was pared by 7 bases and J by 5 bases, with 11 bases between. The CDR3 runs 12 residues. CDR3 nucleotide sequence: TGTGCCAGTAACGACAGAATATATGGCTACACCTTC. Translation: CASNDRIYGYTF.

The V and J genes are TRBV28 and TRBJ1-5, with unresolved D. Germline-derived CDR1 and CDR2 are MDHEN and SYDVKM. This CDR3 is built from 12 residues. Between the trimmed V and J ends, which lost 6 bases and 0 bases, there was a span of 3 bases. CDR3 in DNA: TGTGCCAGCAGGAATAGCAATCAGCCCCAGCATTTT. As protein: CASRNSNQPQHF.

This clone was picked up a small number of times. The chain employs TRBV7-2 and TRBJ2-3, with 9 bases aligning to TRBD2. J gave up 1 base and V 1 base, and 12 bases lay outside the gene matches. There are 19 residues in the CDR3. Germline CDR1 reads SGHTA; CDR2 reads FQGNSA. CDR3 coding DNA: TGTGCCAGCAGCTTAGGCCCCACACTAGCGGGCGCTCGCACAGATACGCAGTATTTT. It is translated as CASSLGPTLAGARTDTQYF. The whole variable domain, remainder taken from reference TRBV7-2 and TRBJ2-3, is GAGVSQSPSNKVTEKGKDVELRCDPISGHTALYWYRQSLGQGLEFLIYFQGNSAPDKSGLPSDRFSAERTGGSVSTLTIQRTQQEDSAVYLCASSLGPTLAGARTDTQYFGPGTRLTVL.

This sequence joins TRBV19 and TRBJ2-7; possibly TRBD1 for D (5 bases). The CDR3 sequence is 15 residues long. CDR1 LNHDA and CDR2 SQIVND come from the germline V gene (reference sequence). V was pared by 3 bases and J by 2 bases, with 14 bases between. The CDR3 nucleotides are TGTGCCAGTAGTATTTTTGTCGGACAAACCTACGAGCAGTACTTC. This gives the protein CASSIFVGQTYEQYF. Together with reference TRBV19 and TRBJ2-7, the CDR3 gives the full variable domain: DGGITQSPKYLFRKEGQNVTLSCEQNLNHDAMYWYRQDPGQGLRLIYYSQIVNDFQKGDIAEGYSVSREKKESFPLTVTSAQKNPTAFYLCASSIFVGQTYEQYFGPGTRLTVT.

The chain recombines TRBV7-9 with TRBJ2-7, with TRBD1 identical over 12 bases. The germline V gene encodes CDR1 SEHNR and CDR2 FQNEAQ (reference sequence). V was clipped by 6 bases and J by 5 bases; unmatched bases: 5. The CDR3 runs to 14 residues. CDR3: CASRGQGARNEQYF. DNA of the CDR3: TGTGCCAGCAGGGGACAGGGGGCGCGCAACGAGCAGTACTTC.

The chain joins TRBV7-2 to TRBJ2-3; no definite D call. This CDR3 is 14 amino acids long. Germline V gene data show CDR1 as SGHTA and CDR2 as FQGNSA. Trimming took 7 bases from V and 2 from J, leaving 13 bases between them. The CDR3 region is CASTPALLTDTQYF. The CDR3 region has the DNA TGTGCCAGCACCCCAGCCCTACTCACAGATACGCAGTATTTT.

J is TRBJ2-7 and V is TRBV10-3; TRBD2 might be the D (6 bases). V lost 8 bases and J lost 5, with 16 bases in between. The CDR3 runs 13 residues. Looked up from germline, CDR1 is ENHRY and CDR2 is SYGVKD. CDR3 bases: TGTGCCATCGGGGTCCGGGAGCGGGACGAGCAGTACTTC. This sequence encodes CAIGVRERDEQYF.

This chain uses TRBV18 with TRBJ2-2; D remains ambiguous. This CDR3 comprises 15 residues. In germline, CDR1 is KGHSH, CDR2 LQKENI. Trimming removed 5 bases from V and 1 base from J, with 11 bases in between. CDR3 nucleotide sequence: TGTGCCAGCTCAGGGGTACAGCTGAACACCGGGGAGCTGTTTTTT. Amino acids: CASSGVQLNTGELFF.

This clone was detected a few times. The genes are TRBV19 and TRBJ2-1, with D unresolved. The CDR3 runs 13 residues. In germline, CDR1 is LNHDA, CDR2 SQIVND (reference sequence). The V gene lost 5 bases and the J gene lost 3 bases, with 8 bases spanning the gap. This chain's CDR3 is CASSPLLYNEQFF. The CDR3 DNA reads TGTGCCAGTAGTCCACTACTCTACAATGAGCAGTTCTTC.

This chain uses TRBV6-6 with TRBJ2-5; D is ambiguous. The CDR3 runs 12 residues. Trimming stripped 10 bases from V and 7 bases from J, with 16 bases between. Germline V gives CDR1 MNHNY, CDR2 SVGAGI (reference sequence). CDR3: CATGLQSRTQYF. The CDR3 coding sequence is TGTGCCACCGGGCTTCAAAGCCGGACCCAGTACTTC.

V is TRBV7-8 and J is TRBJ1-2; D possibly corresponds to TRBD1 (5 bases). V was shortened by 3 bases and J by 8 bases, with 13 bases between the two germline ends. The CDR3 spans 13 residues. Germline V gene data show CDR1 as SGHVS and CDR2 as FQNEAQ. CDR3 sequence: CASSFAQGGGYTF. As DNA, the CDR3 is TGTGCCAGCAGCTTTGCCCAGGGTGGCGGCTACACCTTC. Based on the CDR3 plus reference TRBV7-8 and TRBJ1-2, the full variable domain is GAGVSQSPRYKVAKRGQDVALRCDPISGHVSLFWYQQALGQGPEFLTYFQNEAQLDKSGLPSDRFFAERPEGSVSTLKIQRTQQEDSAVYLCASSFAQGGGYTFGSGTRLTVV.

The rearrangement uses TRBV13 and TRBJ2-7; D gene ambiguous. V dropped 3 bases and J dropped 2 bases, with 11 bases sitting between them. Germline loops: CDR1 PRHDT, CDR2 FYEKMQ (reference sequence). There are 14 residues in the CDR3. CDR3 DNA: TGTGCCAGCAGCTTGCGTGGAACTACCTACGAGCAGTACTTC. As protein: CASSLRGTTYEQYF. The entire variable domain, with the rest obtained from reference TRBV13 and TRBJ2-7, is as follows: AAGVIQSPRHLIKEKRETATLKCYPIPRHDTVYWYQQGPGQDPQFLISFYEKMQSDKGSIPDRFSAQQFSDYHSELNMSSLELGDSALYFCASSLRGTTYEQYFGPGTRLTVT.

The V gene is TRBV6-5, the J gene TRBJ2-7; 8 bases are shared with TRBD1. V dropped 6 bases and J dropped 2; count of bases not matched to a gene: 6. The CDR3 totals 14 residues. Germline-derived CDR1 and CDR2 are MNHEY and SVGAGI. The CDR3 DNA is TGTGCCAGCAGACTTGGACAGGGCGCCTACGAGCAGTACTTC. Translation: CASRLGQGAYEQYF.

The chain employs TRBV30 and TRBJ1-5; D unresolved. V lost 7 bases, J lost 6 bases, and 16 bases lay in between. Germline lookup yields CDR1 GTSNPN and CDR2 SVGIG (reference sequence). The CDR3 extends over 13 amino acids. Here the CDR3 reads CAYGLAGSQPQHF. In nucleotides, the CDR3 is TGTGCCTATGGTCTAGCGGGGTCTCAGCCCCAGCATTTT.

V and J are TRBV19 and TRBJ2-6; TRBD2 aligns across 7 bases. The CDR3 has 15 residues. Germline CDR1 is LNHDA and CDR2 is SQIVND (reference sequence). V lost 5 bases and J lost 1; bases outside the gene matches: 2. For the CDR3, the DNA is TGTGCCAGTAGTCCCGGGAGGTCTGGGGCCAACGTCCTGACTTTC. Translation gives CASSPGRSGANVLTF.

In its sample, this clone was seen once. The CDR3 here is CASSDPTSGSYDEQYF. CDR3 coding DNA: TGTGCCAGCAGTGACCCTACTAGCGGGAGTTACGACGAGCAGTACTTC. This chain joins TRBV25-1 and TRBJ2-7; 11 positions match TRBD2. The length of the CDR3 is 16 residues. The ends lost 3 bases at V and 5 bases at J; junction bases unmatched: 9. The germline V gene has CDR1 MGHDK and CDR2 SYGVNS.

The chain has TRBV7-2 and TRBJ1-4; no clear D. Deletions cut 4 bases from V and 5 bases from J, with 8 bases between. Germline loops: CDR1 SGHTA, CDR2 FQGNSA. The CDR3 spans 13 residues. The CDR3 DNA follows: TGTGCCAGCAGCTGGGCTGTGAATGAAAAACTGTTTTTT. Encoded protein: CASSWAVNEKLFF.

In this sample, this clone turned up a few times. The identical CDR3 is also encoded by other nucleotide sequences in the sample. The chain joins TRBV5-1 to TRBJ2-5, with a tentative D call TRBD2 (6 bases). CDR3 length equals 13 residues. The germline V gene encodes CDR1 SGHRS and CDR2 YFSETQ. Trimming cost V 4 bases and J 4 bases, with 11 bases left between them. The CDR3: CASSAQGGETQYF. CDR3 DNA: TGCGCCAGCAGCGCTCAGGGAGGAGAGACCCAGTACTTC.

The V and J genes are TRBV6-5 and TRBJ2-5, with D possibly being TRBD1 or TRBD2 (5 bases each). Germline assignment: CDR1 MNHEY and CDR2 SVGAGI. V shed 4 bases and J shed 3 bases, with 15 bases lying between them. The length of the CDR3 is 15 residues. The CDR3 spells CASSSPRVGKETQYF. CDR3 sequence (DNA): TGTGCCAGCAGTTCCCCCAGGGTCGGGAAAGAGACCCAGTACTTC.